This T cell receptor (beta chain) was recorded in a study of blood T cell repertoires in COVID-19. Overall study: Samples representing acute and convalescent COVID-19 were sourced from the United States, Italy and Spain. From T cells, B-cell-depleted T cells, or PBMCs came the material, which was cDNA or gDNA.

This clone came up once. As processed by the authors: Cell counts per sample came from amplifying reference gene primers. Repertoires were generated with immunoSEQ multiplex PCR, while TCRdb's copy carries only in-frame clones and drops some. That table supplies the V and J calls and clone size; D and trimming were determined from the DNA. The table shows 20,000 to 25,000 clones, with nearly 90% occurring only once. Germline CDR1 and CDR2: ENHRY and SYGVKD. CDR3 length: 15 amino acids. V lost 5 bases, J lost 1 base, and 12 bases lay in between. The origin of this receptor is a human donor in a cohort sampled during active COVID-19. The donor label of this sample is uncertain. Sequenced: peripheral blood. The chain employs TRBV10-3 and TRBJ2-1, with D maybe TRBD1 (6 bases). DNA for the CDR3: TGTGCCATCAGTTCCGCAGGGGTATCCTACAATGAGCAGTTCTTC. Translating gives CAISSAGVSYNEQFF.